Listed below are T cell receptor beta chains from one sample, sequenced in a study of PD-1 blockade in classical Hodgkin lymphoma. Data came from immunoSEQ multiplex PCR; TCRdb stores just in-frame clones and leaves some out. The data contain around 10,000 clones, more than 85% of them singletons. Sequences were derived from peripheral blood mononuclear cells (PBMCs), sampled at baseline. The receptors here all came from a human donor with classical Hodgkin lymphoma. Both conserved end residues are part of each CDR3. D genes are given only for firm matches. Clone size is given for some rows only: seen once, a few or many times, or a class if the clone is expanded.

abundance | j_gene | d_gene | v_gene | CDR3nt | CDR3aa
NA | TRBJ2-7 | TRBD1 | TRBV28 | TGTGCCAGCAGTTTACCGGGACAGGGCGGGTACGAGCAGTACTTC | CASSLPGQGGYEQYF
NA | TRBJ2-4 | TRBD2 | TRBV7-3 | TGTGCCAGCAGCGGACACTTGAGGGCGGGGGAAAACATTCAGTACTTC | CASSGHLRAGENIQYF
NA | TRBJ2-3 | NA | TRBV6-6 | TGTGCCAGCAGTTACAGTGGTGTTTGGGATACGCAGTATTTT | CASSYSGVWDTQYF
once | TRBJ1-1 | NA | TRBV12-5 | TGTGCTAGTGGTCCGTGGCGCGAGGACAAAAAGGAGGCTTTCTTT | CASGPWREDKKEAFF
NA | TRBJ2-2 | NA | TRBV7-3 | TGTGCCAGCAGCTTAAGCACCGCCGGGGAGCTGTTTTTT | CASSLSTAGELFF
NA | TRBJ2-1 | TRBD2 | TRBV19 | TGTGCCAGTAGCCTCCCCCGACTAGCGGGAGACAGCCCCTACAATGAGCAGTTCTTC | CASSLPRLAGDSPYNEQFF
once | TRBJ2-3 | TRBD2 | TRBV10-3 | TGTGCCATCAGCACAGCTTCTAGCGGGAGGACAGATACGCAGTATTTT | CAISTASSGRTDTQYF
NA | TRBJ2-1 | TRBD1 | TRBV9 | TGTGCCAGCAGCGGCCGGGACAGGGGGGATGAGCAGTTCTTC | CASSGRDRGDEQFF
NA | TRBJ2-1 | NA | TRBV19 | TGTGCCAGTAGTCCGGACTGGAAGGTTGGGCAGTTCTTC | CASSPDWKVGQFF
NA | TRBJ2-1 | NA | TRBV18 | TGTGCCAGCTCACCTCTAAATCCCAATGAGCAGTTCTTC | CASSPLNPNEQFF
once | TRBJ2-3 | TRBD2 | TRBV11-3 | TGTGCCAGCAGCTTATATTTAATACTAGCGGGAGCTCGGTCCACAGATACGCAGTATTTT | CASSLYLILAGARSTDTQYF
NA | TRBJ2-3 | NA | TRBV7-9 | TGTGCCAGCACCCGACAGCGGGCCACAGATACGCAGTATTTT | CASTRQRATDTQYF
NA | TRBJ2-7 | NA | TRBV19 | TGTGCCAGTAGTATGGTTACGGGGGTTGTCTACGAGCAGTACTTC | CASSMVTGVVYEQYF
NA | TRBJ2-2 | TRBD2 | TRBV7-9 | TGTGCCAGCAGCTTAGTGGGGACTAGCAGAACCGGGGAGCTGTTTTTT | CASSLVGTSRTGELFF
NA | TRBJ2-7 | TRBD2 | TRBV11-2 | TGTGCCAGCAGCTTAGGAGGGACTAGTACCCTCTTTACCTACGAGCAGTACTTC | CASSLGGTSTLFTYEQYF
NA | TRBJ2-7 | TRBD1 | TRBV4-1 | TGCGCCAGCAGCTTCGGACAGGGGGAAGGCTACGAGCAGTACTTC | CASSFGQGEGYEQYF
NA | TRBJ2-3 | TRBD2 | TRBV19 | TGTGCCAGTAGTACAACGGGACTAGCGGACCCCACAGATACGCAGTATTTT | CASSTTGLADPTDTQYF
NA | TRBJ1-2 | NA | TRBV7-9 | TGTGCCAGCAGCTTATACCCCAGATCGGATGGCTACACCTTC | CASSLYPRSDGYTF
NA | TRBJ2-5 | TRBD2 | TRBV5-6 | TGTGCCAGCAGCTTGTTGTCTAGCGGGGGGTTGTGGACCCAGTACTTC | CASSLLSSGGLWTQYF
once | TRBJ2-3 | TRBD2 | TRBV28 | TGTGCCAGCAATCCGCCTAGCGGGCTCACAGATACGCAGTATTTT | CASNPPSGLTDTQYF
NA | TRBJ1-2 | NA | TRBV7-6 | TGTGCCAGCAGCCCTACTCTGACTAACTATGGCTACACCTTC | CASSPTLTNYGYTF
once | TRBJ2-6 | TRBD1 | TRBV27 | TGTGCCAGCAGCTTACTACAGGGGGCCGGGGGGGCCAACGTCCTGACTTTC | CASSLLQGAGGANVLTF
NA | TRBJ2-7 | NA | TRBV21-1 | TGTGCCAGCAGCAAACTCGGGAGGGCCTTCTACGAGCAGTACTTC | CASSKLGRAFYEQYF
NA | TRBJ2-1 | TRBD1 | TRBV28 | TGTGCCAGCAGTCACCCGGGACAGGCCTTAGTGGGGCAGTTCTTC | CASSHPGQALVGQFF
NA | TRBJ1-4 | TRBD1 | TRBV12-5 | TGTGCTAGTGGTTTGGTACTAATCCGGGCAGGGGGCCCCGTAGCAACTAATGAAAAACTGTTTTTT | CASGLVLIRAGGPVATNEKLFF
NA | TRBJ2-1 | NA | TRBV6-4 | TGTGCCAGCAGTGACTCACAGGGCCACAATGAGCAGTTCTTC | CASSDSQGHNEQFF
once | TRBJ2-5 | TRBD1 | TRBV18 | TGTGCCAGCTCGGGGGACAGGGCAGAGACCCAGTACTTC | CASSGDRAETQYF
once | TRBJ2-3 | NA | TRBV25-1 | TGTGCCAGCAGTGACCCAGGAGGGGGATCCACAGATACGCAGTATTTT | CASSDPGGGSTDTQYF
NA | TRBJ1-2 | NA | TRBV5-1 | TGCGCCAGCAGCTTCTTGACCTCCGGGGGGGGCTACACCTTC | CASSFLTSGGGYTF
NA | TRBJ2-7 | NA | TRBV10-2 | TGCGCCAGCAGTGAGAACGCGGCAGGGGAGCAGTACTTC | CASSENAAGEQYF
NA | TRBJ1-4 | NA | TRBV28 | TGTGCCACCACCCGGCCAGCAAGATCTAATGAAAAACTGTTTTTT | CATTRPARSNEKLFF
NA | TRBJ2-1 | NA | TRBV19 | TGTGCCAGTAACCCTGCTGTACAAAGTCGTAGGGGCCCCAATGAGCAGTTCTTC | CASNPAVQSRRGPNEQFF